This passage covers 23 T cell receptor beta chains from one sample sequenced in a study of blood T cell repertoires in COVID-19. Sequencing was performed with immunoSEQ multiplex PCR; in TCRdb, only in-frame clones are kept and a portion is missing. Of some 60,000 clones listed, around 81% are singletons. What was sequenced was peripheral blood. These receptor sequences come from a woman older than 75 with acute or convalescent COVID-19.

In its sample, this clone was seen once. The chain uses TRBV20-1 and TRBJ2-7, with TRBD2 matching 8 bases. Germline V gives CDR1 DFQATT, CDR2 SNEGSKA (reference sequence). V was clipped by 3 bases and J by 4 bases; unmatched bases: 8. This CDR3 has 14 residues. The CDR3: CSASIPGLEYEQYF. The DNA of the CDR3 is TGCAGTGCTAGTATCCCGGGACTAGAGTACGAGCAGTACTTC.

The chain links TRBV30 to TRBJ1-2; D is possibly TRBD1 (5 bases). Germline lookup yields CDR1 GTSNPN and CDR2 SVGIG (reference sequence). The V gene lost 3 bases and the J gene lost 0 bases, with 11 bases spanning the gap. The CDR3 extends over 14 amino acids. The CDR3 region has the DNA TGTGCCTGGAGGCAGCGGGGGGCTAACTATGGCTACACCTTC. This encodes CAWRQRGANYGYTF.

The table lists this clone with a few counts. The rearrangement links TRBV28 to TRBJ1-4, with TRBD1 as a possible D gene (5 bases). The CDR3 has 16 residues. Germline assignment: CDR1 MDHEN and CDR2 SYDVKM. V lost 3 bases and J lost 8, with 19 bases in between. As DNA, the CDR3 is TGTGCCAGCAGTTTTATACGGCAGGGAAGGGTGGAAAAACTGTTTTTT. Translated, it gives CASSFIRQGRVEKLFF.

The rearrangement joins TRBV13 to TRBJ2-3, with TRBD2 identical over 11 bases. This CDR3 region has 18 residues. V gave up 5 bases and J gave up 2 bases; unmatched junction bases: 12. In germline, CDR1 is PRHDT, CDR2 FYEKMQ (reference sequence). CDR3 bases: TGTGCCAGCAGCCCAGGGACTAGCGGAAACCTCCTCACAGATACGCAGTATTTT. This codes for CASSPGTSGNLLTDTQYF.

The chain links TRBV30 to TRBJ1-1; D is unresolved. CDR3 size: 14 residues. Trimming took 5 bases from V and 2 from J, leaving 15 bases between them. Germline V gives CDR1 GTSNPN, CDR2 SVGIG (reference sequence). CDR3 sequence (DNA): TGTGCCTGGGGGAAAGGTGGAGGAAACACTGAAGCTTTCTTT. Translation gives CAWGKGGGNTEAFF.

This clone was detected once. This chain links TRBV11-1 with TRBJ2-4; tentatively, D is TRBD2 (6 bases). The germline V gene has CDR1 SGHAT and CDR2 FQDESV (reference sequence). The V gene lost 5 bases and the J gene lost 0 bases, with 11 bases spanning the gap. The CDR3 contains 15 residues. The CDR3 is CASSARDLAKNIQYF. The DNA of the CDR3 is TGTGCCAGCAGCGCCCGGGACTTAGCCAAAAACATTCAGTACTTC.

V and J are TRBV24-1 and TRBJ2-1; the match to TRBD1 covers 9 bases. Per germline, CDR1 KGHDR and CDR2 SFDVKD. The V gene end was trimmed by 2 bases and the J gene end by 10 bases; junction bases not matched to a gene: 11. CDR3 size: 16 residues. The CDR3, as DNA: TGTGCCACCAGTGATTCCGGGACAGGGAACATGGGGGAGCAGTTCTTC. Its protein is CATSDSGTGNMGEQFF.

This chain uses TRBV27 with TRBJ2-2; 10 nucleotides agree with TRBD1. Germline CDR1 is MNHEY and CDR2 is SMNVEV (reference sequence). CDR3 length: 17 residues. Losses at the gene ends were 2 bases for V and 6 bases for J; bases not matched to a gene: 9. Here the CDR3 reads CASSLPLGTGDPGELFF. The CDR3, as DNA: TGTGCCAGCAGTTTACCTTTAGGGACAGGGGATCCCGGGGAGCTGTTTTTT.

The chain couples TRBV5-6 to TRBJ2-7; D is perhaps TRBD1 (6 bases). Trimming took 0 bases from V and 2 from J, leaving 12 bases between them. CDR1 is SGHDT, CDR2 YYEEEE, per germline. There are 15 residues in the CDR3. In DNA, the CDR3 is TGTGCCAGCAGCTTGGGAGGGACATCAGCCTACGAGCAGTACTTC. Translating gives CASSLGGTSAYEQYF.

The CDR3 here is CASSSRDSLYGYTF. The CDR3 DNA is TGTGCCAGCAGTTCCCGGGACAGCCTCTATGGCTACACCTTC. V gene TRBV6-1 combines with J gene TRBJ1-2; 7 nucleotides agree with TRBD1. Trimming removed 5 bases from V and 4 bases from J; junction bases left unmatched: 7. Germline-derived CDR1 and CDR2 are MNHNS and SASEGT. The CDR3 runs to 14 residues.

The rearrangement uses TRBV4-2 and TRBJ2-6; 9 positions match TRBD1. This CDR3 spans 19 amino acids. Germline V lookup: CDR1 LGHNA, CDR2 YNFKEQ. V was clipped by 2 bases and J by 0 bases; unmatched bases: 8. CDR3 nucleotides: TGTGCCAGCAGCCAATTCCCCGGGACAGGGACCTCTGGGGCCAACGTCCTGACTTTC. It codes for CASSQFPGTGTSGANVLTF.

The rearrangement joins TRBV7-8 to TRBJ1-6; D is perhaps TRBD1 (5 bases). The CDR3 totals 14 residues. V lost 6 bases and J lost 9, with 15 bases in between. From germline, CDR1 is SGHVS and CDR2 FQNEAQ. CDR3 sequence: CASRGRGYLSPLHF. The CDR3 nucleotides read TGTGCCAGCAGGGGGAGGGGTTATCTTTCACCCCTCCACTTT. Using reference TRBV7-8 and TRBJ1-6 for the parts outside the CDR3, the full variable domain is GAGVSQSPRYKVAKRGQDVALRCDPISGHVSLFWYQQALGQGPEFLTYFQNEAQLDKSGLPSDRFFAERPEGSVSTLKIQRTQQEDSAVYLCASRGRGYLSPLHFGNGTRLTVT.

The chain is built from TRBV6-5 and TRBJ1-1; 8 positions agree with TRBD1. Per germline, CDR1 MNHEY and CDR2 SVGAGI. The trim removed 4 bases at V and 6 bases at J, leaving 7 bases unmatched. The CDR3 runs to 14 residues. The CDR3 sequence: CASSFRTGQAEAFF. The CDR3, as DNA: TGTGCCAGCAGTTTTCGGACAGGGCAGGCTGAAGCTTTCTTT.

This chain links TRBV18 with TRBJ1-5; D not resolved. Trimming left V 2 bases short and J 1 base short, with 6 bases between. The length of the CDR3 is 14 residues. CDR1 is KGHSH and CDR2 is LQKENI in the germline V gene. CDR3 sequence reads: CASSPGPSNQPQHF. CDR3 in DNA: TGTGCCAGCTCACCAGGGCCAAGCAATCAGCCCCAGCATTTT.

The chain is built from TRBV19 and TRBJ1-1, with TRBD1 as a possible D gene (5 bases). The CDR3 consists of 15 residues. The V gene's germline CDR1 is LNHDA and CDR2 SQIVND (reference sequence). Trimming took 11 bases from V and 0 from J, leaving 19 bases between them. CDR3 in DNA: TGTGCCGGTTCTCTAGGGGCTAACATGAACACTGAAGCTTTCTTT. This encodes CAGSLGANMNTEAFF.

On this clone itself: One end of the junction fails to match germline, which may point to a read error. V and J are TRBV10-1 and TRBJ1-6; D may be TRBD1 (5 bases). Germline V lookup: CDR1 WNHNN, CDR2 SYGVQD (reference sequence). This CDR3 is 11 amino acids long. DNA for the CDR3: TGTTGGACACCCTATAATTCACCCCTCCACTTT. Its translation is CWTPYNSPLHF.

This clone was detected once. The chain has TRBV5-4 and TRBJ2-5, with D maybe TRBD1 (6 bases). The V and J ends lost 1 base and 5 bases respectively, with 21 bases between them. The germline V gene encodes CDR1 SGHNT and CDR2 YYREEE (reference sequence). This CDR3 contains 17 residues. The CDR3 reads CASSLSGRGVGEETQYF. The CDR3 DNA is TGTGCCAGCAGCTTGAGTGGCAGGGGCGTTGGTGAGGAGACCCAGTACTTC.

The chain couples TRBV11-3 to TRBJ1-1, with TRBD1 identical over 11 bases. CDR1 SGHNT and CDR2 YENEEA come from the germline V gene. The CDR3 is 12 residues long. V shed 3 bases, J shed 12 bases, and the junction held 3 bases outside the gene matches. The CDR3 DNA is TGTGCCAGCAGCTTGGGACAGGGGGAGACTTTCTTT. Translation gives CASSLGQGETFF. The full variable domain, with the rest looked up from reference TRBV11-3 and TRBJ1-1, is EAGVVQSPRYKIIEKKQPVAFWCNPISGHNTLYWYLQNLGQGPELLIRYENEEAVDDSQLPKDRFSAERLKGVDSTLKIQPAELGDSAVYLCASSLGQGETFFGQGTRLTVV.

J is TRBJ1-4 and V is TRBV19; a possible D gene is TRBD1 (6 bases). This CDR3 is 14 amino acids long. Germline V gives CDR1 LNHDA, CDR2 SQIVND (reference sequence). The V end lost 4 bases, the J end lost 8 bases, and 14 bases lay between the germline ends. This chain's CDR3 is CASSTTGSGEKLFF. In DNA form, the CDR3 reads TGTGCCAGTAGTACCACAGGGTCGGGGGAAAAACTGTTTTTT. Drawing the rest from reference TRBV19 and TRBJ1-4, the complete variable domain is DGGITQSPKYLFRKEGQNVTLSCEQNLNHDAMYWYRQDPGQGLRLIYYSQIVNDFQKGDIAEGYSVSREKKESFPLTVTSAQKNPTAFYLCASSTTGSGEKLFFGSGTQLSVL.

This rearrangement joins TRBV7-3 to TRBJ2-1, with 9 bases lining up with TRBD1. Trimming cost V 3 bases and J 6 bases; bases outside gene matches: 9. Germline V gene lookup returns CDR1 SGHTA and CDR2 FQGTGA. The CDR3 totals 16 residues. CDR3 residues: CASSLTGDRVSNEQFF. DNA of the CDR3: TGTGCCAGCAGCTTGACAGGGGACAGGGTGTCCAATGAGCAGTTCTTC.

This sequence joins TRBV2 and TRBJ2-1; D perhaps matches TRBD2 (6 bases). V lost 7 bases and J lost 9, with 19 bases in between. CDR1 and CDR2 from the germline V gene are SNHLY and FYNNEI. The CDR3 is made up of 14 amino acids. The CDR3 loop is CASKTTILGGEQFF. In DNA, the CDR3 is TGTGCCAGCAAGACCACTATCCTCGGGGGTGAGCAGTTCTTC.

This chain connects TRBV30 to TRBJ1-5; 8 bases line up with TRBD1. Germline loops: CDR1 GTSNPN, CDR2 SVGIG (reference sequence). The CDR3 consists of 14 residues. Trimming at V came to 7 bases and at J to 6 bases, leaving 11 bases not matched to a gene. The CDR3 DNA reads as TGTGCCTATAACGCAGGGGGCGGCGGTCAGCCCCAGCATTTT. It specifies CAYNAGGGGQPQHF.

The J gene is TRBJ1-2, the V gene TRBV6-5; 8 bases are shared with TRBD1. CDR1 MNHEY and CDR2 SVGAGI come from the germline V gene. Trimming at V came to 6 bases and at J to 4 bases, leaving 4 bases not matched to a gene. The CDR3 length is 13 residues. The CDR3 sequence is CASRLTGGYGYTF. For the CDR3, the DNA is TGTGCCAGCAGGTTAACAGGGGGCTATGGCTACACCTTC.